This T cell receptor beta chain comes out of a study of shared clonotypes between healthy human individuals. CDR3 length equals 15 residues. The germline V and J ends were trimmed by 3 bases and 3 bases, with 9 bases remaining between them. Germline loops: CDR1 SGHTA, CDR2 FQGTGA. Libraries were prepared by immunoSEQ multiplex PCR; TCRdb keeps only in-frame clonotypes and omits some of them. There are around 510,000 clones in the sample; approximately 95% occur only once, and about 0.064% lies in the top ten. Sequencing was done on a sample of naive CD4+ T cells sorted from blood. As to subset: CD45RA+ positively selected. This TCR came from a woman in her thirties in good health. The chain combines TRBV7-3 with TRBJ2-6; D perhaps matches TRBD1 (5 bases). The CDR3 region is CASSFTGSGANVLTF. The CDR3, as DNA: TGTGCCAGCAGCTTCACAGGTAGTGGGGCCAACGTCCTGACTTTC.